This T cell receptor (beta chain) originates from a study of blood T cell repertoires in COVID-19. Study-level background: Samples taken during acute and convalescent COVID-19 were collected in the United States, Italy and Spain. T cells, B-cell-depleted T cells, or PBMCs provided the cDNA or gDNA that served as material.

With 6 bases removed from V and 4 bases from J, the gap between germline ends came to 16 bases. Germline assignment: CDR1 MNHEY and CDR2 SMNVEV (reference sequence). There are 15 residues in the CDR3. The Seattle patients, enrolled during active infection, were followed longitudinally. Per the original data handling: Amplifying reference gene primers gave estimates of nucleated cell counts. The table came from immunoSEQ multiplex PCR; TCRdb's copy has only in-frame clones and leaves some out. That table is the source of V, J and clone size, and D and trimming were worked out from the DNA. The data contain 310,000 or so clones, 90% to 95% of them singletons.

Sequenced material: peripheral blood. The chain couples TRBV27 to TRBJ1-3; tentative D call: TRBD1 (6 bases). This TCR was sampled from a woman younger than 45 with COVID-19, enrolled during active disease. CDR3 sequence (DNA): TGTGCCAGCAGCCCCGATGGGGGCTCGGGAAACACCATATATTTT. Protein product: CASSPDGGSGNTIYF.